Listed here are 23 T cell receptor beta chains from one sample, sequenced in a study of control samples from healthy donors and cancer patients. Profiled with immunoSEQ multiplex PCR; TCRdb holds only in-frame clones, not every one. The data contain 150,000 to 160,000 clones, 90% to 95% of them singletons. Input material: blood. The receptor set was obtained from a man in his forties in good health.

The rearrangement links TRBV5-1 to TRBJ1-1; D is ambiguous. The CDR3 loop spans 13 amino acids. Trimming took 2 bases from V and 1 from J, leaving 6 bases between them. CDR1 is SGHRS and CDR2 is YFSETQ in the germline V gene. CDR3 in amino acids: CASSFGRNTEAFF. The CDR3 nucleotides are TGCGCCAGCAGCTTTGGCAGGAACACTGAAGCTTTCTTT.

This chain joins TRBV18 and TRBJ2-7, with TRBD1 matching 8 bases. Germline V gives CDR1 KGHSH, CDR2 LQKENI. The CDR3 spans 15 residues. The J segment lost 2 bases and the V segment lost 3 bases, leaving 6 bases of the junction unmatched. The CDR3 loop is CASSPSKGQAYEQYF. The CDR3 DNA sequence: TGTGCCAGCTCACCCTCCAAGGGACAGGCCTACGAGCAGTACTTC.

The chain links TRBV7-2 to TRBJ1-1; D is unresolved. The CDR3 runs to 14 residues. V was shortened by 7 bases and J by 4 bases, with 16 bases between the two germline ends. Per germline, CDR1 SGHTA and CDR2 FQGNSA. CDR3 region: CASNTQTVLTEAFF. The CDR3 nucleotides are TGTGCCAGCAACACACAAACGGTCCTCACTGAAGCTTTCTTT. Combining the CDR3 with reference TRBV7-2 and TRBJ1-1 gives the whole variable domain GAGVSQSPSNKVTEKGKDVELRCDPISGHTALYWYRQSLGQGLEFLIYFQGNSAPDKSGLPSDRFSAERTGGSVSTLTIQRTQQEDSAVYLCASNTQTVLTEAFFGQGTRLTVV.

The CDR3 spells CASSFRGTGGAANTGELFF. The CDR3 region has the DNA TGTGCCAGCAGCTTCCGGGGGACAGGGGGAGCGGCGAACACCGGGGAGCTGTTTTTT. V is TRBV7-6 and J is TRBJ2-2, with TRBD1 matching 11 bases. The trim removed 3 bases at V and 0 bases at J, leaving 9 bases unmatched. CDR3 length: 19 residues. CDR1 and CDR2 (germline): SGHVS, FNYEAQ.

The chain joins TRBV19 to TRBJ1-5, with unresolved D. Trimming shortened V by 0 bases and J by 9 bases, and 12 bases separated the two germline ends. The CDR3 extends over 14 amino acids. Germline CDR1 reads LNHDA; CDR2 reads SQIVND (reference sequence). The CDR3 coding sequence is TGTGCCAGTAGTATAGACAGCGGATCCCGGCCCCAGCATTTT. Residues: CASSIDSGSRPQHF.

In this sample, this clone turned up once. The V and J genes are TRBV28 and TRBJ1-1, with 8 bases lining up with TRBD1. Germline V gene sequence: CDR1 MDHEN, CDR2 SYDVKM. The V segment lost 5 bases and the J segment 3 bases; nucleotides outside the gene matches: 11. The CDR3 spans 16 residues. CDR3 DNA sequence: TGTGCCAGCAGTCCTATCAGGGGGCGCAGAGACACTGAAGCTTTCTTT. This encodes CASSPIRGRRDTEAFF.

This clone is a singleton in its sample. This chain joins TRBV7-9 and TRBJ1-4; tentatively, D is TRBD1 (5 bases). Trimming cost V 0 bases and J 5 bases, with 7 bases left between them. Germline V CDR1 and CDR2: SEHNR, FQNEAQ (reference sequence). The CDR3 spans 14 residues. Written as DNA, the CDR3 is TGTGCCAGCAGCTTAGCGGGGGGGAATGAAAAACTGTTTTTT. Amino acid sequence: CASSLAGGNEKLFF.

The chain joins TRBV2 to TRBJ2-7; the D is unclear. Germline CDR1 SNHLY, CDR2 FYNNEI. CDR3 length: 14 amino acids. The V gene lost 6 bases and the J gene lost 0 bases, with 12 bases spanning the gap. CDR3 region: CASSRTRSSYEQYF. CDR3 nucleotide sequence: TGTGCCAGCAGCCGTACACGAAGCTCCTACGAGCAGTACTTC.

The DNA for the CDR3 is TGTGCCTGGAGCGTGGGGGTAGAAGCTTTCTTT. It yields the protein CAWSVGVEAFF. This rearrangement joins TRBV30 to TRBJ1-1; D perhaps matches TRBD1 (5 bases). Germline V lookup: CDR1 GTSNPN, CDR2 SVGIG (reference sequence). This CDR3 contains 11 residues. With 3 bases removed from V and 8 bases from J, the gap between germline ends came to 10 bases. Drawing the rest from reference TRBV30 and TRBJ1-1, the complete variable domain is SQTIHQWPATLVQPVGSPLSLECTVEGTSNPNLYWYRQAAGRGLQLLFYSVGIGQISSEVPQNLSASRPQDRQFILSSKKLLLSDSGFYLCAWSVGVEAFFGQGTRLTVV.

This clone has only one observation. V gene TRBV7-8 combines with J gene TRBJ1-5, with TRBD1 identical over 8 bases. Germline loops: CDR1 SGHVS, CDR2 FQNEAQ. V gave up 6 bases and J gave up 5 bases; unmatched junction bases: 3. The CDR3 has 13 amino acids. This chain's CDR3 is CASRPTGDQPQHF. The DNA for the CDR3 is TGTGCCAGCAGACCGACAGGGGATCAGCCCCAGCATTTT. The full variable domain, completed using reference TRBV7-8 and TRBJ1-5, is GAGVSQSPRYKVAKRGQDVALRCDPISGHVSLFWYQQALGQGPEFLTYFQNEAQLDKSGLPSDRFFAERPEGSVSTLKIQRTQQEDSAVYLCASRPTGDQPQHFGDGTRLSIL.

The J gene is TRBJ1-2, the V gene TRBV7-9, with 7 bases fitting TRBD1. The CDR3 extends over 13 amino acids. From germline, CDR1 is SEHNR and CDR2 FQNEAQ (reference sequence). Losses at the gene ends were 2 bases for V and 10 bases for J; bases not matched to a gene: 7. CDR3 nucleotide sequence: TGTGCCAGCAGCTTAATGCAGGGGGGTGACTACACCTTC. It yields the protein CASSLMQGGDYTF.

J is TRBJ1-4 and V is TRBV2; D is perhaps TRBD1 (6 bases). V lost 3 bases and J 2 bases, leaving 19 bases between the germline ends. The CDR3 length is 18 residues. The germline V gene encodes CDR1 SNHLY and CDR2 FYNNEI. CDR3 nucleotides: TGTGCCAGCAGTGATTTGGGGGGCCATATAAGGACTAATGAAAAACTGTTTTTT. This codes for CASSDLGGHIRTNEKLFF.

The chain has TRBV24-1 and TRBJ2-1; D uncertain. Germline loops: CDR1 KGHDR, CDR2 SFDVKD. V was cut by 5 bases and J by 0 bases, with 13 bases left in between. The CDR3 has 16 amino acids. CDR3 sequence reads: CATSAETKRSYNEQFF. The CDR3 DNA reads TGTGCCACCAGTGCCGAGACAAAACGCTCCTACAATGAGCAGTTCTTC.

The CDR3 is CASSLGYPGYYEQYF. Here the CDR3 DNA reads TGTGCCAGCAGCTTAGGTTATCCGGGCTACTACGAGCAGTACTTC. The genes are TRBV5-5 and TRBJ2-7; D gene unclear. CDR1 is SGHKS and CDR2 is YYEKEE in the germline V gene (reference sequence). V gave up 2 bases and J gave up 3 bases, with 15 bases separating them. The CDR3 loop spans 15 amino acids. The variable domain in full, completed from reference TRBV5-5 and TRBJ2-7, reads DAGVTQSPTHLIKTRGQQVTLRCSPISGHKSVSWYQQVLGQGPQFIFQYYEKEERGRGNFPDRFSARQFPNYSSELNVNALLLGDSALYLCASSLGYPGYYEQYFGPGTRLTVT.

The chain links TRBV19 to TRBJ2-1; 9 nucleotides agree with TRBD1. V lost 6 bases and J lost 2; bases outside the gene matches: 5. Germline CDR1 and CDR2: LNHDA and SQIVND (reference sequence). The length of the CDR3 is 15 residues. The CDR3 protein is CASSLQGAAYNEQFF. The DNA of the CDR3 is TGTGCCAGTAGCTTACAGGGGGCAGCCTACAATGAGCAGTTCTTC.

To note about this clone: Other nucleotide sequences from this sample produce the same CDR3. The CDR3 sequence is CAISEGNTEAFF. CDR3 nucleotide sequence: TGTGCCATCAGTGAGGGAAACACTGAAGCTTTCTTT. The J gene is TRBJ1-1, the V gene TRBV10-3; D is ambiguous. CDR3 length: 12 amino acids. The V gene lost 2 bases and the J gene lost 2 bases, with 3 bases spanning the gap. Germline V lookup: CDR1 ENHRY, CDR2 SYGVKD.

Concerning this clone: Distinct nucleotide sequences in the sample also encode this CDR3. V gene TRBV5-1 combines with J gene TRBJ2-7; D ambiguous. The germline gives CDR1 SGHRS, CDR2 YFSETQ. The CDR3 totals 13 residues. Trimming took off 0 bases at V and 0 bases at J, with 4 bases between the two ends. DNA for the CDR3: TGCGCCAGCAGCTTGGCTTCCTCCTACGAGCAGTACTTC. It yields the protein CASSLASSYEQYF.

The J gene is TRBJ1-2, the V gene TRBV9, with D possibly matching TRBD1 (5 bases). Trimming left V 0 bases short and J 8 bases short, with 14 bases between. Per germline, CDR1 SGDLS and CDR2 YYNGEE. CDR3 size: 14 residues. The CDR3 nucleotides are TGTGCCAGCAGCGTAGGACAGCCTGACGGGGGCTACACCTTC. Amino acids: CASSVGQPDGGYTF.

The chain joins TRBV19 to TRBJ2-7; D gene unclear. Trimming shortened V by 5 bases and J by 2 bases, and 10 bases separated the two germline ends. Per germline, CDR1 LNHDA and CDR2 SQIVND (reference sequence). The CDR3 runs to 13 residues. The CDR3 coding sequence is TGTGCCAGTAGTCCTGGGCCGACCTACGAGCAGTACTTC. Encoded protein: CASSPGPTYEQYF.

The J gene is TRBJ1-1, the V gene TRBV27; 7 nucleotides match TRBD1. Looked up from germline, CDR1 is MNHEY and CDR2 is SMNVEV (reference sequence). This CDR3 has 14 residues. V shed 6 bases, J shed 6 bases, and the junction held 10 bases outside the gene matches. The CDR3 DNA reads TGTGCCAGCAGGCCGAGAGGGGGCTCGGCTGAAGCTTTCTTT. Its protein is CASRPRGGSAEAFF.

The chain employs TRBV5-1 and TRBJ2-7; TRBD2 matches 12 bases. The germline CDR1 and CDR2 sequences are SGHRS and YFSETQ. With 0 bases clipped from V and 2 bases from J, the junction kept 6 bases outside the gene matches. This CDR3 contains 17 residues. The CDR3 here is CASSLAVLAGGPYEQYF. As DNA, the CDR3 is TGCGCCAGCAGCTTGGCCGTACTAGCGGGGGGCCCCTACGAGCAGTACTTC.

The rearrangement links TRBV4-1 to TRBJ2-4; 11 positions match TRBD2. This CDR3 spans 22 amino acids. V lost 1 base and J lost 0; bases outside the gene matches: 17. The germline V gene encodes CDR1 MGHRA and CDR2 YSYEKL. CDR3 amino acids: CASSQGQLAGDITRLAKNIQYF. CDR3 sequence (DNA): TGCGCCAGCAGCCAAGGCCAACTAGCGGGGGATATCACTCGACTAGCCAAAAACATTCAGTACTTC.

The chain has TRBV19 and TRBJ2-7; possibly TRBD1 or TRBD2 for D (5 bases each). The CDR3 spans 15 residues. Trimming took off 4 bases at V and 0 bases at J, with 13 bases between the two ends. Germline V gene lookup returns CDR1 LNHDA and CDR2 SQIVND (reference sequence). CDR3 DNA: TGTGCCAGTAGTACCGGGACCCGCAGCTCCTACGAGCAGTACTTC. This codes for CASSTGTRSSYEQYF.